This T cell receptor (beta chain) was sequenced in a study of blood T cell repertoires in COVID-19. A few counts support this clone. In germline, CDR1 is LNHDA, CDR2 SQIVND (reference sequence). The CDR3 consists of 12 residues. V was clipped by 5 bases and J by 7 bases, with 12 bases between them. Authors' data handling: Reference gene primer amplification gave estimated nucleated cell counts. Sequencing was performed with immunoSEQ multiplex PCR; in TCRdb, only in-frame clones are kept and a portion is missing. V and J calls and clone size are those listed in that table; D and trimming were worked out from the DNA. The data show roughly 180,000 clones, 75% to 85% seen once.

This sequence was found in a woman aged 55-69 years with COVID-19, enrolled during active disease. The rearrangement uses TRBV19 and TRBJ2-7, with D possibly being TRBD1 (6 bases). Material: peripheral blood. The CDR3 region has the DNA TGTGCCAGTAGTCCAGGGGCTGGGGAGCAGTACTTC. This translates into CASSPGAGEQYF.